This T cell receptor beta chain was identified in a study of cytomegalovirus exposure and HLA in healthy donors. Whole-study findings and limits: When analyzed later, a missense DCLRE1C variant was found to be linked to TCR beta V- and J-gene trimming.

The donors comprised healthy bone marrow donors. The length of the CDR3 is 14 residues. V was trimmed by 5 bases and J by 11 bases, leaving 19 bases between them. The germline CDR1 and CDR2 sequences are SGHTA and FQGNSA. To note about this clone: The antigen remains undetermined.

The PCR ran on 60 Vbeta and 13 Jbeta primers. Produced via immunoSEQ multiplex PCR; TCRdb's table is partial and in-frame only. The data hold about 140,000 clones, with about 68% observed a single time. The sample comprised PBMCs. The chain combines TRBV7-2 with TRBJ2-4, with a tentative D call TRBD2 (6 bases). This receptor was taken from a human donor in good health. The CDR3 DNA sequence: TGTGCCAGCAGCCCCCGGGACTCTGGAACCGTTCAGTACTTC. Protein: CASSPRDSGTVQYF.